This TCR beta chain was identified in a study of blood T cell repertoires in COVID-19. The overall study: Samples of COVID-19 (acute and convalescent) were obtained from the United States, Italy and Spain. PBMCs, B-cell-depleted T cells, or T cells provided the cDNA or gDNA that made up the material.

The germline V and J ends were trimmed by 6 bases and 0 bases, with 12 bases remaining between them. CDR1 LNHDA and CDR2 SQIVND come from the germline V gene (reference sequence). This CDR3 contains 14 residues. Patients from Seattle were sampled longitudinally, starting during active infection. The authors' processing: Using reference gene primer amplification, nucleated cell counts were estimated. Data came from immunoSEQ multiplex PCR; TCRdb stores just in-frame clones and leaves some out. That table supplies the V and J calls and clone size; D and trimming were determined from the DNA. Of about 260,000 clones in the sample, 85% to 90% were seen once.

The genes are TRBV19 and TRBJ2-7; D unclear. This clonotype was obtained from a woman aged 60-75 years with COVID-19, enrolled during active disease. The source material was peripheral blood. This chain's CDR3 is CASRPKQSSYEQYF. CDR3 coding DNA: TGTGCCAGTAGGCCTAAACAGAGCTCCTACGAGCAGTACTTC. Based on the CDR3 plus reference TRBV19 and TRBJ2-7, the full variable domain is DGGITQSPKYLFRKEGQNVTLSCEQNLNHDAMYWYRQDPGQGLRLIYYSQIVNDFQKGDIAEGYSVSREKKESFPLTVTSAQKNPTAFYLCASRPKQSSYEQYFGPGTRLTVT.